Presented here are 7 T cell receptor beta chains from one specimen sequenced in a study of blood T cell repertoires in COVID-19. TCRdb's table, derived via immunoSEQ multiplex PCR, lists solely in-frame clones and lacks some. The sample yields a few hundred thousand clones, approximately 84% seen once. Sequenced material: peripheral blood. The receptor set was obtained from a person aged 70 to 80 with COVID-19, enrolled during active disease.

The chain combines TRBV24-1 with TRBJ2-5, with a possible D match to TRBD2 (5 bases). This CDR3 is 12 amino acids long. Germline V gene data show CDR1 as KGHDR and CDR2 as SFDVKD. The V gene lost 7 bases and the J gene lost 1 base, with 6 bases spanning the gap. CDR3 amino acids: CATSGLQETQYF. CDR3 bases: TGTGCCACCAGCGGACTCCAAGAGACCCAGTACTTC.

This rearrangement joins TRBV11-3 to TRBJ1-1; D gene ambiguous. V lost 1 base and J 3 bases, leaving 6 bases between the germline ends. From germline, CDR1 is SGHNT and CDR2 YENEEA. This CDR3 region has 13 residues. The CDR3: CASSLVADTEAFF. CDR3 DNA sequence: TGTGCCAGCAGCTTAGTAGCCGACACTGAAGCTTTCTTT.

The CDR3 sequence: CASSMEGQPQHF. Here the CDR3 DNA reads TGTGCCAGTAGTATGGAGGGTCAGCCCCAGCATTTT. J is TRBJ1-5 and V is TRBV19; unclear D gene. V lost 3 bases and J lost 6, with 6 bases in between. This CDR3 has 12 residues. CDR1 and CDR2 (germline): LNHDA, SQIVND (reference sequence).

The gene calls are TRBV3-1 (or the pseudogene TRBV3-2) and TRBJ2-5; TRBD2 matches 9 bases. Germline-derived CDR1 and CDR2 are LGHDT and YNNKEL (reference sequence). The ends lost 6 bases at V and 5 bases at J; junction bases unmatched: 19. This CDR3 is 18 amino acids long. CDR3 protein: CASSPQYKAGGGWETQYF. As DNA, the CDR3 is TGTGCCAGCAGTCCACAATATAAAGCGGGAGGCGGGTGGGAGACCCAGTACTTC.

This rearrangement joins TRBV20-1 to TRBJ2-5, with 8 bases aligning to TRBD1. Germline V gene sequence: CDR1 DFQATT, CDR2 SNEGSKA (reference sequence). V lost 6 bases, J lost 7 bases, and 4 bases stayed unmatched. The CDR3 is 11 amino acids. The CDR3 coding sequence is TGCAGTGCCAGGACAGGGATGACCCAGTACTTC. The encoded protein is CSARTGMTQYF.

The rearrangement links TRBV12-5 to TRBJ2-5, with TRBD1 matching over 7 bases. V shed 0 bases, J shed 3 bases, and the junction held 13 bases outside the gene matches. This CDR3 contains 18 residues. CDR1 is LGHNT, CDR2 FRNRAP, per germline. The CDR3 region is CASGLVPTIPTGEETQYF. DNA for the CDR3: TGTGCTAGTGGTTTGGTTCCCACAATACCAACAGGGGAAGAGACCCAGTACTTC.

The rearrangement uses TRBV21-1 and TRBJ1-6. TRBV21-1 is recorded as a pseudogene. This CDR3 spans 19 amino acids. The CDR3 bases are TGTGCCAGCAGCACCCCCTCCGCCCCGCGGAGCTCCTATAATTCACCCCTCCACTTT. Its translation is CASSTPSAPRSSYNSPLHF.